One T cell receptor beta chain is described in this entry. These data come from a study of technical replicates of blood from a handful of donors. The repertoire was sequenced with immunoSEQ multiplex PCR; TCRdb's copy has only in-frame clones and lacks some. Counted here are 66,000 or so clones, around 87% occurring once; the ten biggest clones make up 3.5% to 5%. Per germline, CDR1 SGDLS and CDR2 YYNGEE. CDR3 length: 16 residues. V trimming: 3 bases; J trimming: 5 bases; junction bases outside the gene matches: 7. This receptor was taken from a human donor in good health. Some clones in this sample may be carry-over from other donors' samples. This chain links TRBV9 with TRBJ2-1, with TRBD2 matching 11 bases. Sample: PBMCs. CDR3 protein: CASSATGTSGNNEQFF. Written as DNA, the CDR3 is TGTGCCAGCAGCGCGACCGGGACTAGCGGAAACAATGAGCAGTTCTTC.